This entry concerns a single T cell receptor beta chain. Antigen unknown. These data belong to a study of cytomegalovirus exposure and HLA in healthy donors. Broader study findings: Prior analysis indicated that the majority of TCR beta V segments exhibited productivity approximately 87% or approximately 30% of the time.

This CDR3 comprises 14 residues. The germline V and J ends were trimmed by 2 bases and 6 bases, with 13 bases remaining between them. CDR1 is MDHEN, CDR2 SYDVKM, per germline. Primers: 60 Vbeta forward and 13 Jbeta reverse. The method was immunoSEQ multiplex PCR; TCRdb's version includes in-frame clones alone and lacks a portion of them. The table has approximately 190,000 clones, around 86% seen once. Source material: PBMCs. The receptor was isolated from a man aged 30-40 years in good health and CMV-seronegative. This sequence joins TRBV28 and TRBJ1-2; TRBD1 might be the D (5 bases). DNA of the CDR3: TGTGCCAGCAGTTTAAATAGGGGTCGCCATGGCTACACCTTC. Translation: CASSLNRGRHGYTF.